The 22 T cell receptor beta chains below all came from one sample that was sequenced in a study of cytomegalovirus exposure and HLA in healthy donors. PCR amplification relied on 60 Vbeta primers (plus 13 Jbeta primers). Profiling relied on immunoSEQ multiplex PCR, and the TCRdb table lists in-frame clones only, not all of them. The sample lists some 150,000 clones, roughly 84% occurring once. The sequenced sample was PBMCs. These receptors came from a woman aged 18-30 years in good health and CMV-seronegative.

Details on this clone: Other DNA sequences in this sample translate to the same CDR3. V and J are TRBV18 and TRBJ2-7, with TRBD1 matching over 8 bases. There are 14 residues in the CDR3. Germline V gene lookup returns CDR1 KGHSH and CDR2 LQKENI. After removal of 3 bases from V and 4 bases from J, the junction contained 5 bases not matched to a gene. DNA of the CDR3: TGTGCCAGCTCACCTGGGACAGGAGGTTACGAGCAGTACTTC. It encodes CASSPGTGGYEQYF.

V usage is TRBV28 and J usage is TRBJ2-1, with 8 positions matching TRBD1. Germline CDR1 reads MDHEN; CDR2 reads SYDVKM. The CDR3 spans 14 residues. Trimming took 7 bases from V and 0 from J; bases not matched to a gene: 2. The CDR3 nucleotides are TGTGCCAGCACTACAGGGGGCTCCTACAATGAGCAGTTCTTC. This encodes CASTTGGSYNEQFF. The full variable domain, in which reference TRBV28 and TRBJ2-1 provide the parts outside the CDR3, is DVKVTQSSRYLVKRTGEKVFLECVQDMDHENMFWYRQDPGLGLRLIYFSYDVKMKEKGDIPEGYSVSREKKERFSLILESASTNQTSMYLCASTTGGSYNEQFFGPGTRLTVL.

The rearrangement links TRBV6-6 to TRBJ2-1, with 9 bases lining up with TRBD2. Trimming at V came to 4 bases and at J to 8 bases, leaving 9 bases not matched to a gene. Germline CDR1 is MNHNY and CDR2 is SVGAGI (reference sequence). The CDR3 loop spans 15 amino acids. CDR3 in DNA: TGTGCCAGCAGTTTCCGGCTAGCGGGGCGGGATGAGCAGTTCTTC. It is translated as CASSFRLAGRDEQFF.

This sequence joins TRBV5-1 and TRBJ2-5; TRBD1 is a possible D gene (6 bases). V was trimmed by 3 bases and J by 5 bases, leaving 14 bases between them. This CDR3 spans 14 amino acids. The germline CDR1 and CDR2 sequences are SGHRS and YFSETQ. The CDR3: CASSSQGLEETQYF. CDR3 bases: TGCGCCAGCAGCTCACAGGGTTTGGAGGAGACCCAGTACTTC.

The chain employs TRBV19 and TRBJ2-3; 8 positions agree with TRBD2. The trim removed 5 bases at V and 2 bases at J, leaving 6 bases unmatched. Germline loops: CDR1 LNHDA, CDR2 SQIVND (reference sequence). This CDR3 is built from 15 residues. The CDR3 loop is CASSASGGDTDTQYF. For the CDR3, the DNA is TGTGCCAGTAGTGCGAGCGGGGGAGACACAGATACGCAGTATTTT.

A single count supports this clone. This chain uses TRBV19 with TRBJ1-5, with TRBD1 matching 7 bases. This CDR3 has 14 residues. V dropped 4 bases and J dropped 4; count of bases not matched to a gene: 4. Per germline, CDR1 LNHDA and CDR2 SQIVND (reference sequence). CDR3 loop: CASSTAGGNQPQHF. CDR3 sequence (DNA): TGTGCCAGTAGTACAGCAGGGGGGAATCAGCCCCAGCATTTT.

Remarks on this clone: This sample also contains other DNA sequences that code for the same CDR3. CDR3 sequence: CASSPAGNQPQHF. In DNA form, the CDR3 reads TGTGCCAGCAGCCCGGCGGGCAATCAGCCCCAGCATTTT. The rearrangement joins TRBV7-9 to TRBJ1-5; D not resolved. Trimming removed 5 bases at V and 2 bases at J, with 7 bases between. This CDR3 spans 13 amino acids. From germline, CDR1 is SEHNR and CDR2 FQNEAQ (reference sequence). Filled out from reference TRBV7-9 and TRBJ1-5, the complete variable domain reads DTGVSQNPRHKITKRGQNVTFRCDPISEHNRLYWYRQTLGQGPEFLTYFQNEAQLEKSRLLSDRFSAERPKGSFSTLEIQRTEQGDSAMYLCASSPAGNQPQHFGDGTRLSIL.

This rearrangement joins TRBV6-6 to TRBJ2-1; D not resolved. Germline-derived CDR1 and CDR2 are MNHNY and SVGAGI (reference sequence). The CDR3 is 12 amino acids. The V end lost 5 bases, the J end lost 7 bases, and 9 bases lay between the germline ends. The DNA of the CDR3 is TGTGCCAGCAGTCCACAAGAAAATGAGCAGTTCTTC. Amino acid sequence: CASSPQENEQFF.

This chain links TRBV7-2 with TRBJ2-1; TRBD2 matches 7 bases. The CDR3 runs 16 residues. Germline lookup yields CDR1 SGHTA and CDR2 FQGNSA. With V trimmed by 7 bases and J by 0 bases, 9 bases remained unmatched. CDR3 sequence: CASTFGRESSYNEQFF. The DNA for the CDR3 is TGTGCCAGCACCTTTGGGCGGGAGAGCTCCTACAATGAGCAGTTCTTC.

The chain is built from TRBV6-1 and TRBJ1-5; no definite D call. Germline CDR1 is MNHNS and CDR2 is SASEGT. This CDR3 contains 15 residues. V lost 7 bases, J lost 0 bases, and 13 bases lay in between. The CDR3 DNA is TGTGCCAGCAATGTGGGCCCCTATAGCAATCAGCCCCAGCATTTT. It specifies CASNVGPYSNQPQHF.

This chain joins TRBV6-4 and TRBJ2-2; 7 bases agree with TRBD1. From germline, CDR1 is MRHNA and CDR2 SNTAGT. The ends lost 6 bases at V and 3 bases at J; junction bases unmatched: 7. The CDR3 extends over 15 amino acids. CDR3 in DNA: TGTGCCAGCAGCCCTGGACAGGAATACACCGGGGAGCTGTTTTTT. This encodes CASSPGQEYTGELFF.

The rearrangement uses TRBV4-1 and TRBJ2-7; TRBD2 matches 8 bases. Germline CDR1 reads MGHRA; CDR2 reads YSYEKL. This CDR3 is built from 14 residues. With V trimmed by 5 bases and J by 4 bases, 7 bases remained unmatched. The CDR3 protein is CASSEPSGLYEQYF. CDR3 coding DNA: TGCGCCAGCAGCGAACCTAGCGGGCTTTACGAGCAGTACTTC.

The chain uses TRBV5-1 and TRBJ1-4, with 7 nucleotides matching TRBD1. The CDR3 is 14 amino acids. Trimming removed 4 bases from V and 4 bases from J; junction bases left unmatched: 4. CDR1 SGHRS and CDR2 YFSETQ come from the germline V gene. CDR3 region: CASSEGAGNEKLFF. The CDR3 DNA reads TGCGCCAGCAGCGAGGGGGCGGGTAATGAAAAACTGTTTTTT.

V is TRBV7-2 and J is TRBJ1-2; no definite D call. The CDR3 is 13 amino acids. The germline V gene has CDR1 SGHTA and CDR2 FQGNSA. V was clipped by 6 bases and J by 3 bases, with 11 bases between them. The DNA of the CDR3 is TGTGCCAGCAGAAGAGGCCCAGACTATGGCTACACCTTC. Translated: CASRRGPDYGYTF.

This clone came up a few times. The CDR3 nucleotides read TGCGCCAGCAGCTCGAACACAGGGGGTCAAGAGACCCAGTACTTC. This translates into CASSSNTGGQETQYF. This rearrangement joins TRBV5-1 to TRBJ2-5; the match to TRBD1 covers 8 bases. This CDR3 spans 15 amino acids. Losses at the gene ends were 3 bases for V and 2 bases for J; bases not matched to a gene: 6. Germline V gives CDR1 SGHRS, CDR2 YFSETQ.

The V call is TRBV7-2, the J call TRBJ1-1; perhaps TRBD1 as D (5 bases). V was clipped by 2 bases and J by 3 bases, with 19 bases between them. This CDR3 comprises 17 residues. Germline V gene sequence: CDR1 SGHTA, CDR2 FQGNSA. The chain's CDR3 is CASSLKYGAGKDTEAFF. CDR3 nucleotide sequence: TGTGCCAGCAGCTTAAAATATGGTGCAGGGAAGGACACTGAAGCTTTCTTT.

This chain connects TRBV7-9 to TRBJ2-2, with D hard to call. CDR1 is SEHNR and CDR2 is FQNEAQ in the germline V gene (reference sequence). Between the trimmed V and J ends, which lost 2 bases and 8 bases, there was a span of 12 bases. This CDR3 region has 14 residues. CDR3 DNA sequence: TGTGCCAGCAGCTTATCCCAGCGACGTGGGGAGCTGTTTTTT. Translated: CASSLSQRRGELFF.

V usage is TRBV29-1 and J usage is TRBJ2-7; 8 bases map to TRBD2. With 7 bases clipped from V and 6 bases from J, the junction kept 17 bases outside the gene matches. Germline V gene data show CDR1 as SQVTM and CDR2 as ANQGSEA. The CDR3 sequence is 15 residues long. CDR3 amino acids: CSAAGGADLGFEQYF. Written as DNA, the CDR3 is TGCAGCGCCGCCGGGGGGGCGGATTTAGGTTTCGAGCAGTACTTC.

The rearrangement joins TRBV4-2 to TRBJ2-1, with 13 bases aligning to TRBD2. The length of the CDR3 is 15 residues. V gave up 1 base and J gave up 8 bases; unmatched junction bases: 2. Germline V gene sequence: CDR1 LGHNA, CDR2 YNFKEQ. The CDR3 region is CASSQATSGGYEQFF. The DNA of the CDR3 is TGTGCCAGCAGCCAAGCGACTAGCGGGGGGTATGAGCAGTTCTTC.

This clone was observed once. This chain links TRBV7-2 with TRBJ2-2; 11 bases are a match to TRBD2. Losses at the gene ends were 6 bases for V and 7 bases for J; bases not matched to a gene: 13. The CDR3 length is 17 residues. The germline V gene encodes CDR1 SGHTA and CDR2 FQGNSA. Written as DNA, the CDR3 is TGTGCCAGCAGACCCCCGGTAGCGGGGGGGATGAACGGGGAGCTGTTTTTT. The encoded protein is CASRPPVAGGMNGELFF.

The chain is built from TRBV18 and TRBJ2-5; 9 bases fit TRBD1. CDR1 is KGHSH, CDR2 LQKENI, per germline. The CDR3 contains 15 residues. The trim removed 5 bases at V and 5 bases at J, leaving 9 bases unmatched. CDR3 amino acids: CASSSHTGGRETQYF. CDR3 coding DNA: TGTGCCAGCTCATCCCACACAGGGGGCAGGGAGACCCAGTACTTC.

With respect to this clone: Other nucleotide sequences from this sample produce the same CDR3. This rearrangement joins TRBV28 to TRBJ2-7; D is undetermined. Trimming pared 1 base from V and 3 bases from J, leaving 4 bases between. This CDR3 contains 12 residues. CDR1 and CDR2 from the germline V gene are MDHEN and SYDVKM. The CDR3 DNA reads as TGTGCCAGCAGTTTATACAGCTACGAGCAGTACTTC. This encodes CASSLYSYEQYF. The complete variable domain, with remaining parts taken from reference TRBV28 and TRBJ2-7, reads DVKVTQSSRYLVKRTGEKVFLECVQDMDHENMFWYRQDPGLGLRLIYFSYDVKMKEKGDIPEGYSVSREKKERFSLILESASTNQTSMYLCASSLYSYEQYFGPGTRLTVT.